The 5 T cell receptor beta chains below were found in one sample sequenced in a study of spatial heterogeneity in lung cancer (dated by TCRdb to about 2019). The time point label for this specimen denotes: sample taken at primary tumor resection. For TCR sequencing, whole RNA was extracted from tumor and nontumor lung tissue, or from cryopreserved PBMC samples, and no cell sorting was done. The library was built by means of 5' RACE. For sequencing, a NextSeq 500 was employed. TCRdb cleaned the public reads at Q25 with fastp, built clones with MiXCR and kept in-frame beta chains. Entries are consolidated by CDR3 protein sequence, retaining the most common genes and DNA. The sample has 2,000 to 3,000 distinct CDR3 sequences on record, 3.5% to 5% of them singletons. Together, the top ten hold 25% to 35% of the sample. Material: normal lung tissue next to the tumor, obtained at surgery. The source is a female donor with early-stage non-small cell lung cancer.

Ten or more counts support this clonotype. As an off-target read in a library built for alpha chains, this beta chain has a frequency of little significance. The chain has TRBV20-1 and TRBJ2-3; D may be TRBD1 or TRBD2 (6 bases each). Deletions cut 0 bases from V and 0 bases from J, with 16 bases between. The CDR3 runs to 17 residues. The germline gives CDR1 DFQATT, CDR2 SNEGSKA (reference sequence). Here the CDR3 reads CSARDLGGRGSTDTQYF. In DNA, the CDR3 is TGCAGTGCTAGAGATTTAGGGGGGCGGGGCAGCACAGATACGCAGTATTTT.

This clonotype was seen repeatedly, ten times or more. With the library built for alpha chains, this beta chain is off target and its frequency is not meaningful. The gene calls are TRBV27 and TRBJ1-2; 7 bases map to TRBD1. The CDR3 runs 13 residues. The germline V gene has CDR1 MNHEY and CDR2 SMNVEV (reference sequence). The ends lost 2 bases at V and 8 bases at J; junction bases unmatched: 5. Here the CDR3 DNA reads TGTGCCAGCAGTTTACGGGCAGGGGGAGGCTACACCTTC. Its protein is CASSLRAGGGYTF.

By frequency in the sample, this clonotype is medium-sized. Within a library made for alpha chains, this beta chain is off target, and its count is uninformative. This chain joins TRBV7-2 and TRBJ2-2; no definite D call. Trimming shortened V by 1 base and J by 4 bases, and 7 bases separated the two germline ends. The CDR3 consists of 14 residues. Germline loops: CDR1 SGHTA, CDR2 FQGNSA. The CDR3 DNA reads TGTGCCAGCAGCTTAGTGTTCCGCACCGGGGAGCTGTTTTTT. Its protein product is CASSLVFRTGELFF.

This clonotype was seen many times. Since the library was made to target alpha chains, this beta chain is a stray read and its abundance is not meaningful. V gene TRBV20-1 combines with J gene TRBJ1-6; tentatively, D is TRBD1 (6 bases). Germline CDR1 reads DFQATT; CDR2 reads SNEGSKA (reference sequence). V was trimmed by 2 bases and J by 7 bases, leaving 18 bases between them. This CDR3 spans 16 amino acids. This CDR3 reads CSARRLTTGKNSPLHF. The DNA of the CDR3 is TGCAGTGCTAGACGCCTCACTACAGGGAAGAATTCACCCCTCCACTTT.

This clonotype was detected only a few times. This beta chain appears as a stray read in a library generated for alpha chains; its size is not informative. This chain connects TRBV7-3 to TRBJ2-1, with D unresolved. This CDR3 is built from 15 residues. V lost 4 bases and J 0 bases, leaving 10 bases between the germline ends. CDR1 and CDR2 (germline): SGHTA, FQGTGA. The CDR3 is CASSSSPSSYNEQFF. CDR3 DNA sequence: TGTGCCAGCAGCTCCTCTCCGAGCTCCTACAATGAGCAGTTCTTC.